This is a list of T cell receptor beta chains from one sample in a study of CD8 T cells in Susac syndrome. One entry per CDR3 protein results from TCRdb running MiXCR on the immunoSEQ multiplex PCR reads. The data hold around 130,000 distinct CDR3 sequences, with around 94% observed a single time. Sequenced input: CD4+ T cells from PBMCs. These TCRs come from a human donor with multiple sclerosis. Each CDR3 is given with its conserved first and last residue. D genes are given only for firm matches. For some rows the clone size is stated as once, few or many, or as a class when expanded; others skip it.

clone_size	v_call	j_call	d_call	cdr3_aa	cdr3_nt
.	TRBV29-1	TRBJ2-2	.	CSVRGPSSSNTGELFF	TGCAGCGTTCGGGGGCCCTCATCTTCTAACACCGGGGAGCTGTTTTTT
.	TRBV20-1	TRBJ2-2	.	CSARELVTGELFF	TGCAGTGCTAGAGAGTTGGTGACCGGGGAGCTGTTTTTT
.	TRBV6-5	TRBJ2-7	TRBD1	CASSQTGYSYEQYF	TGTGCCAGCAGCCAGACAGGGTACTCCTACGAGCAGTACTTC
.	TRBV6-5	TRBJ2-2	.	CASSYQDTGELFF	TGTGCCAGCAGTTACCAAGACACCGGGGAGCTGTTTTTT
.	TRBV5-5	TRBJ2-5	.	CASSQWALPGETQYF	TGTGCCAGCAGCCAATGGGCCCTGCCAGGGGAGACCCAGTACTTC
.	TRBV6-1	TRBJ2-7	.	CASSRTGTGHSRVYEQYF	TGTGCCAGCAGCCGCACCGGGACCGGGCATAGCCGAGTTTACGAGCAGTACTTC
.	TRBV3-1	TRBJ2-5	TRBD2	CASSQPIGGGIETQYF	TGTGCCAGCAGCCAACCGATCGGGGGGGGAATAGAGACCCAGTACTTC
.	TRBV7-2	TRBJ2-3	.	CASANSLSTDTQYF	TGTGCCAGCGCCAACTCCCTTAGCACAGATACGCAGTATTTT
.	TRBV5-4	TRBJ1-5	.	CASSSDPGGNQPQHF	TGTGCCAGCAGTTCAGATCCCGGGGGCAATCAGCCCCAGCATTTT
.	TRBV12-3/TRBV12-4	TRBJ1-1	TRBD1	CASSLGQGATEAFF	TGTGCCAGCAGTTTGGGGCAGGGGGCCACTGAAGCTTTCTTT
.	TRBV12-1	TRBJ2-1	.	CASSFSGGSYNEQFF	TGTGCCAGCAGCTTTTCAGGGGGAAGCTACAATGAGCAGTTCTTC
.	TRBV29-1	TRBJ1-4	.	CSVRITTNEKLFF	TGCAGCGTACGGATAACAACTAATGAAAAACTGTTTTTT
.	TRBV25-1	TRBJ2-2	.	CASSELGITGELFF	TGTGCCAGCAGTGAACTAGGCATCACCGGGGAGCTGTTTTTT
.	TRBV20-1	TRBJ1-1	.	CSLLSGNTEAFF	TGCAGCTTACTCTCGGGGAACACTGAAGCCTTCTTT
.	TRBV24-1	TRBJ1-4	.	CATSVDGEKLFF	TGTGCCACCAGTGTAGACGGTGAAAAACTGTTTTTT
.	TRBV20-1	TRBJ1-2	TRBD1	CSARDPVGTGGDGYTF	TGCAGTGCTAGAGATCCCGTTGGGACAGGGGGCGATGGCTACACCTTC
.	TRBV5-8	TRBJ2-5	TRBD2	CASTMTSGRETQYF	TGTGCCAGCACCATGACTAGCGGGAGGGAGACCCAGTACTTC
.	TRBV11-1	TRBJ2-7	.	CASSLPFWPGRPNEQYF	TGTGCCAGCAGCTTACCGTTTTGGCCGGGACGCCCCAACGAGCAGTACTTC
.	TRBV7-8	TRBJ2-1	.	CASSDQGSRNEQFF	TGTGCCAGCAGCGACCAGGGGTCAAGGAATGAGCAGTTCTTC
.	TRBV18	TRBJ1-6	TRBD1	CASSPRTGADSPLHF	TGTGCCAGCTCTCCCCGGACAGGGGCGGATTCACCCCTCCACTTT
.	TRBV4-3	TRBJ1-1	.	CASSPVGYPRTEAFF	TGCGCCAGCAGCCCGGTTGGGTACCCGCGGACTGAAGCTTTCTTT
once	TRBV12-3/TRBV12-4	TRBJ1-1	.	CASSLSGLLNTEAFF	TGTGCCAGCAGCCTCTCGGGTCTATTGAACACTGAAGCTTTCTTT
.	TRBV2	TRBJ1-4	.	CASSAGRGDEKLFF	TGTGCCAGCAGTGCGGGCAGGGGTGATGAAAAACTGTTTTTT
.	TRBV5-1	TRBJ1-5	.	CASSLEGMTNQPQHF	TGCGCCAGCAGCTTGGAAGGGATGACCAATCAGCCCCAGCATTTT
once	TRBV5-6	TRBJ1-5	.	CASSLFPSGNQPQHF	TGTGCCAGCAGCTTGTTCCCCAGCGGCAATCAGCCCCAGCATTTT
.	TRBV7-9	TRBJ2-2	TRBD1	CASSPRGTGSTGELFF	TGTGCCAGCAGCCCGAGGGGGACAGGGAGCACCGGGGAGCTGTTTTTT
.	TRBV29-1	TRBJ1-5	.	CSVIRDEGQPQHF	TGCAGCGTTATCAGGGATGAAGGTCAGCCCCAGCATTTT
.	TRBV12-3/TRBV12-4	TRBJ2-7	TRBD1	CASSPRDRNPYEQYF	TGTGCCAGCAGCCCACGGGACAGAAACCCCTACGAGCAGTACTTC
.	TRBV4-2	TRBJ2-7	TRBD1	CASSQGDRAYEQYF	TGTGCCAGCAGCCAAGGGGACAGGGCCTACGAGCAGTACTTC
few	TRBV12-3/TRBV12-4	TRBJ2-1	.	CASSGTYNEQFF	TGTGCCAGCAGTGGGACTTACAATGAGCAGTTCTTC
.	TRBV4-1	TRBJ2-7	TRBD1	CASSQERGQTYEQYF	TGCGCCAGCAGCCAAGAAAGGGGACAGACCTACGAGCAGTACTTC
.	TRBV7-2	TRBJ2-1	.	CASSLQGISYNEQFF	TGTGCCAGCAGCTTACAGGGAATCTCCTACAATGAGCAGTTCTTC
.	TRBV7-9	TRBJ2-3	.	CASSFSSEPVQSSTDTQYF	TGTGCCAGCAGCTTCTCCTCCGAGCCAGTACAGAGTAGCACAGATACGCAGTATTTT
.	TRBV23-1	TRBJ2-3	.	CASSQRRPSRDTQYF	TGCGCCAGCAGTCAACGAAGGCCTAGCAGGGATACGCAGTATTTT
.	TRBV7-2	TRBJ2-6	.	CASSLTTGSGANVLTF	TGTGCCAGCAGCTTAACGACGGGATCTGGGGCCAACGTCCTGACTTTC
.	TRBV5-4	TRBJ2-7	.	CASSSGQNYEQYF	TGTGCCAGCAGCAGTGGACAGAACTACGAGCAGTACTTC
once	TRBV6-5	TRBJ2-7	.	CASSYSGSGTYEQYF	TGTGCCAGCAGTTACTCGGGGTCAGGGACCTACGAGCAGTACTTC
.	TRBV7-3	TRBJ1-2	TRBD1	CASSWGVRQGADYGYTF	TGTGCCAGCAGCTGGGGGGTGCGACAGGGGGCTGACTATGGCTACACCTTC
.	TRBV7-2	TRBJ2-7	.	CASSLGWGTYEQYF	TGTGCCAGCAGCTTAGGTTGGGGTACCTACGAGCAGTACTTC
.	TRBV5-1	TRBJ2-3	TRBD2	CASSSWTSGGTDTQYF	TGCGCCAGCAGCTCATGGACTAGCGGGGGTACAGATACGCAGTATTTT
.	TRBV7-8	TRBJ2-5	.	CASSLAPAETQYF	TGTGCCAGCAGCTTAGCTCCCGCGGAGACCCAGTACTTC
.	TRBV20-1	TRBJ2-3	TRBD2	CSAGRLGTDTQYF	TGCAGTGCCGGGAGGCTCGGGACAGATACGCAGTATTTT
.	TRBV20-1	TRBJ1-2	.	CSAITNYGYTF	TGCAGTGCCATTACTAACTATGGCTACACCTTC
.	TRBV6-5	TRBJ2-7	.	CASTAGIVGYEQYF	TGTGCCAGCACTGCGGGAATCGTCGGCTACGAGCAGTACTTC
.	TRBV12-3/TRBV12-4	TRBJ2-7	.	CASSFRATLSEQYF	TGTGCCAGCAGTTTCAGAGCGACGTTAAGCGAGCAGTACTTC
few	TRBV5-6	TRBJ2-3	TRBD1	CASSPQGARTDTQYF	TGTGCCAGCAGCCCGCAGGGGGCGAGGACAGATACGCAGTATTTT